These T cell receptor beta chains were read from a single sample in a study of blood T cells in healthy people across ages. TCRdb reprocessed the 5' RACE reads with MiXCR, giving one entry per CDR3 protein. The sample yields fewer than 900,000 distinct CDR3 sequences, around 48% seen once. What was sequenced was blood. The receptors were sampled from a woman aged 55-75 years in good health. Each CDR3 is given with its conserved first and last residue. D genes are given only for firm matches. Expanded clones get a size class; other rows say once, few or many, or leave the size out.

v_gene	j_gene	abundance	d_gene	CDR3nt	CDR3aa
TRBV25-1	TRBJ2-7	many	TRBD1	TGTGCCAGCAGTGAAGGGGACAGAACCTACGAGCAGTACTTC	CASSEGDRTYEQYF
TRBV7-2	TRBJ2-5	.	.	TGTGCCAGCAGCCTGAGGGATATCGGATCCGAGACCCAGTACTTC	CASSLRDIGSETQYF
TRBV28	TRBJ2-7	.	.	TGTGCCAGCAGTGTCGAGTCCTACGAGCAGTACTTC	CASSVESYEQYF
TRBV30	TRBJ2-7	few	.	TGTGCCCTGAGGGGGGACTACGAGCAGTACTTC	CALRGDYEQYF
TRBV20-1	TRBJ1-1	.	.	TGCAGTGCTGGGGGGGGGGCGGTCAGGGGAAACACTGAAGCTTTCTTT	CSAGGGAVRGNTEAFF
TRBV7-7	TRBJ2-1	.	.	TGTGCCAGCAGCAAGGACATCTACAATGAGCAGTTCTTC	CASSKDIYNEQFF
TRBV28	TRBJ2-7	.	.	TGTGCCAGCAGTATTACTACGCCTAGGAGCGAGCAGTACTTC	CASSITTPRSEQYF
TRBV29-1	TRBJ2-7	once	TRBD2	TGCAGCGTTTCTAGCGGGAGGTCCTACAATGAGCAGTACTTC	CSVSSGRSYNEQYF
TRBV7-2	TRBJ2-1	.	TRBD2	TGTGCCAGCAGCTGGAATCCAGCGGGAGGCAATGAGCAGTTCTTC	CASSWNPAGGNEQFF
TRBV20-1	TRBJ2-7	few	TRBD2	TGCAGTGCTCCGGGACTAGCGGACTACGAGCAGTACTTC	CSAPGLADYEQYF
TRBV20-1	TRBJ1-6	.	TRBD1	TGCAGTGCTCTTGACAGGGTGGATTCACCCCTCCACTTT	CSALDRVDSPLHF
TRBV29-1	TRBJ1-1	.	.	TGCAGCGTTGGACAAAACGGCATGAACACTGAAGCTTTCTTT	CSVGQNGMNTEAFF
TRBV18	TRBJ2-5	.	.	TGTGCCAGCTCACCGGTTACTCGGGAAGAGACCCAGTACTTC	CASSPVTREETQYF
TRBV27	TRBJ1-2	.	TRBD1	TGTGCCAGCGGGCACAGACAGGGGATAAACTATGGCTACACCTTC	CASGHRQGINYGYTF
TRBV7-2	TRBJ2-1	few	.	TGTGCCAGCAGCTTAGATGTTGGGACCTACAATGAGCAGTTCTTC	CASSLDVGTYNEQFF
TRBV6-2/TRBV6-3	TRBJ2-5	once	TRBD2	TGTGCCAGCAGTTACAAGCGGGAGGGTGAGCAGTACTTC	CASSYKREGEQYF
TRBV5-1	TRBJ2-4	.	TRBD2	TGCGCCAGCAGCCTGGGACTAGCGGATCAGTACTTC	CASSLGLADQYF
TRBV3-1	TRBJ2-3	few	.	TGTGCCAGCAGCCAATTAGGACAGTCCACAGATACGCAGTATTTT	CASSQLGQSTDTQYF
TRBV6-5	TRBJ2-7	few	.	TGTGCCAGCCAGTTGGGAGCAGCCTCTTCCTACGAGCAGTACTTC	CASQLGAASSYEQYF
TRBV5-1	TRBJ2-1	.	TRBD2	TGCGCCAGCAGCATTAGCGGGAGCAGGAACAATGAGCAGTTCTTC	CASSISGSRNNEQFF
TRBV5-6	TRBJ2-7	.	.	TGTGCCAGCAGCCCCTTCTCTGGGAGTAACTACGAGCAGTACTTC	CASSPFSGSNYEQYF
TRBV20-1	TRBJ2-7	.	TRBD2	TGCAGTGCTAGACTAGCGGGCGCCTCCTACAAGCAGTACTTC	CSARLAGASYKQYF
TRBV7-9	TRBJ2-7	once	TRBD1	TGTGCCAGCAGCTTAAACAGGGGGTCGATCTACGAGCAGTACTTC	CASSLNRGSIYEQYF
TRBV29-1	TRBJ2-7	few	.	TGCAGCTTCTCCGGTGGTGTTTACGAGCAGTACTTC	CSFSGGVYEQYF
TRBV25-1	TRBJ1-2	many	.	TGTGCCAGCAGTGAACCGGGGGGGGTAGACTATGGCTACACCTTC	CASSEPGGVDYGYTF
TRBV9	TRBJ2-6	few	TRBD1	TGTGCCAGCAGCCCTACCATGGGGACAGCTGGGGCCAACGTCCTGACTTTC	CASSPTMGTAGANVLTF
TRBV29-1	TRBJ2-3	.	TRBD2	TGCAGCGTTCAGCGGGGTTACACAGATACGCGGTATTTT	CSVQRGYTDTRYF
TRBV28	TRBJ1-2	.	TRBD1	TGTGCCAGCAGTTCGGTCTTACAGGGGGCGAACTATGGCTACACCTTC	CASSSVLQGANYGYTF